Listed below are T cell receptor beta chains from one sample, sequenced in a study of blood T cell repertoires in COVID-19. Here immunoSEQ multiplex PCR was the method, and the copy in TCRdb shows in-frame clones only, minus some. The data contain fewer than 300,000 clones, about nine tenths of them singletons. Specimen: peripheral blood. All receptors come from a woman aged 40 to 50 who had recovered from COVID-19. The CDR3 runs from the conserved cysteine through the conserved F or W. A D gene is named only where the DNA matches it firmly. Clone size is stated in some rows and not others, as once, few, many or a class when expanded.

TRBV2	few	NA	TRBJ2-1	CASTRAAGQSGEQFF	TGTGCCAGCACGAGAGCGGCGGGGCAGTCGGGCGAGCAGTTCTTC
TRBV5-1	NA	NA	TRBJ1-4	CASSSHPTNEKLFF	TGCGCCAGCAGCTCACACCCAACTAATGAAAAACTGTTTTTT
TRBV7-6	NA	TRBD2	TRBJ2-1	CASSLIPGGAYNEQFF	TGTGCCAGCAGCTTAATACCCGGGGGGGCGTACAATGAGCAGTTCTTC
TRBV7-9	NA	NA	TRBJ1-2	CASSLWESAGPGYTF	TGTGCCAGCAGCTTATGGGAGTCGGCAGGTCCTGGCTACACCTTC
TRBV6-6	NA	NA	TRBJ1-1	CASSYSAGKTEAFF	TGTGCCAGCAGTTACTCGGCAGGCAAAACTGAAGCTTTCTTT
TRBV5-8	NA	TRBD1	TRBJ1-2	CASSLSGDRGRDGYTF	TGTGCCAGCAGCTTGAGTGGGGACAGGGGGCGAGATGGCTACACCTTC
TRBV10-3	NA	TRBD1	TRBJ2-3	CAISESRQGVSDTQYF	TGTGCCATCAGTGAGAGCAGACAGGGGGTGTCGGATACGCAGTATTTT
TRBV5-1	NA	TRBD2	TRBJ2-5	CASSRGETSVKTQYF	TGCGCCAGCAGCCGGGGGGAAACCTCCGTGAAGACCCAGTACTTC
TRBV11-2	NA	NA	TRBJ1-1	CASSLDADRLNTEAFF	TGTGCCAGCAGCTTAGATGCCGACAGACTGAACACTGAAGCTTTCTTT
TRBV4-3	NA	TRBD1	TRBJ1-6	CASSQEIYRGYSPLHF	TGCGCCAGCAGCCAAGAAATCTACAGGGGTTATTCACCCCTCCACTTT
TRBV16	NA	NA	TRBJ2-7	CASSQFPDSTSHEQYF	TGTGCCAGCAGCCAATTTCCGGACAGTACATCCCACGAGCAGTACTTC
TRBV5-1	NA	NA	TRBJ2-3	CASSASSVADTQYF	TGCGCCAGCAGCGCCTCTAGCGTAGCAGATACGCAGTATTTT
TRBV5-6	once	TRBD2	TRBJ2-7	CASSWGPGGSYEQYF	TGTGCCAGCAGCTGGGGTCCGGGGGGTTCCTACGAGCAGTACTTC
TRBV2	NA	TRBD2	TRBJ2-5	CASSVWASGGAGIQTQYF	TGTGCCAGCAGTGTGTGGGCTAGCGGGGGGGCCGGGATCCAGACCCAGTACTTC
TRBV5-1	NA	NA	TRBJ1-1	CASSLDGSFVWRTEAFF	TGCGCCAGCAGCTTGGACGGCAGCTTCGTGTGGAGGACTGAAGCTTTCTTT
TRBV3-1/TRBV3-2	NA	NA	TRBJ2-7	CASSQGGGYEQYF	TGTGCCAGCAGCCAAGGAGGGGGCTACGAGCAGTACTTC